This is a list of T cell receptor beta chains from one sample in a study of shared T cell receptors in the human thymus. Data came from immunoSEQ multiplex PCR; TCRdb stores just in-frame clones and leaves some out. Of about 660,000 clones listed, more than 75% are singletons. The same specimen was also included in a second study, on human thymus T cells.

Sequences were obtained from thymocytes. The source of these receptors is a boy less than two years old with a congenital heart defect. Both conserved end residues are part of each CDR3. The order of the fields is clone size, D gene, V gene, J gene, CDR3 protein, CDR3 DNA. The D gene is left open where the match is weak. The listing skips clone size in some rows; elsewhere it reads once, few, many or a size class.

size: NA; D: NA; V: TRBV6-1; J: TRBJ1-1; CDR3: CASSELEGTNTEAFF; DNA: TGTGCCAGCAGTGAATTGGAGGGGACGAACACTGAAGCTTTCTTT
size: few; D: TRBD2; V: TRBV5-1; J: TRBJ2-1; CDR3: CASSLESSGREEQFF; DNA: TGCGCCAGCAGCTTGGAGTCTAGCGGGAGGGAGGAGCAGTTCTTC
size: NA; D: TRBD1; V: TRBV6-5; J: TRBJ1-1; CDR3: CASRYTGTGGNTEAFF; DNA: TGTGCCAGCAGGTACACCGGGACAGGGGGAAACACTGAAGCTTTCTTT
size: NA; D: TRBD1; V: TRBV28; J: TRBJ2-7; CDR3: CASSSQGAPGYEQYF; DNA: TGTGCCAGCAGTTCCCAGGGGGCGCCGGGTTACGAGCAGTACTTC
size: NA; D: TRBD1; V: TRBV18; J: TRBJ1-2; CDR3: CASSPTGVDGYTF; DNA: TGTGCCAGCTCACCTACAGGGGTGGATGGCTACACCTTC
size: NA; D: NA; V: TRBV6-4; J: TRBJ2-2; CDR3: CASSDPGPKSNTGELFF; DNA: TGTGCCAGCAGTGATCCAGGGCCGAAATCGAACACCGGGGAGCTGTTTTTT
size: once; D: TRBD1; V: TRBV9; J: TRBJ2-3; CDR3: CASSEDPGTGLGYF; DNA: TGTGCCAGCAGCGAGGATCCCGGGACAGGGCTGGGGTATTTT
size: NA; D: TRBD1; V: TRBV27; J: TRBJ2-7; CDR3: CASSLVWDSAYEQYF; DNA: TGTGCCAGCAGTTTAGTCTGGGACAGCGCTTACGAGCAGTACTTC
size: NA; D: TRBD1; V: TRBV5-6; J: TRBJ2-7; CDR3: CASSLSGQGSHEQYF; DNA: TGTGCCAGCAGCTTGTCAGGACAGGGCAGCCACGAGCAGTACTTC
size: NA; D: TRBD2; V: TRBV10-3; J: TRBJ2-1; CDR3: CAISGDYRYNEQFF; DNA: TGTGCCATCAGTGGGGACTACCGATACAATGAGCAGTTCTTC
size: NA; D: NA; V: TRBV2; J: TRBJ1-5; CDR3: CASRYRNNQPQHF; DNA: TGTGCCAGCCGGTACAGGAACAATCAGCCCCAGCATTTT
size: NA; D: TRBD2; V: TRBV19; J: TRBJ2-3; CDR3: CASSIRSGSGPDTQYF; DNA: TGTGCCAGTAGTATCCGGAGCGGGAGTGGCCCAGATACGCAGTATTTT
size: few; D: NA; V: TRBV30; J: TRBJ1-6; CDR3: CAWRMQASYNSPLHF; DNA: TGTGCCTGGAGGATGCAGGCGAGCTATAATTCACCCCTCCACTTT
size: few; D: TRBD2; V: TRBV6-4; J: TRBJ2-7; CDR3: CASSDSITSGEQYF; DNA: TGTGCCAGCAGTGACTCGATAACTAGCGGCGAGCAGTACTTC
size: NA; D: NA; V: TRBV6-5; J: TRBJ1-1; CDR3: CASSYAAVDEAFF; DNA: TGTGCCAGCAGTTACGCGGCAGTAGATGAAGCTTTCTTT
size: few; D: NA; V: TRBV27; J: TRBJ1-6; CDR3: CASSFRVHNSPLHF; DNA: TGTGCCAGCAGTTTTAGAGTCCATAATTCACCCCTCCACTTT
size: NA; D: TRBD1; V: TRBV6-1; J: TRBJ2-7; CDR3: CASSAQTGYEQYF; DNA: TGTGCCAGCAGTGCACAGACAGGGTACGAGCAGTACTTC
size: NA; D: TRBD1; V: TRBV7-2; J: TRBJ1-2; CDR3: CASSPRQGVRSYGYTF; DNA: TGTGCCAGCAGCCCTAGACAGGGAGTTCGAAGCTATGGCTACACCTTC